This T cell receptor (beta chain) came from a study of CDR3 diversity in severe acne (dated by TCRdb to the late 2010s). V drops 5 bases and J drops 6 bases, leaving 19 bases in between. Including cysteine and phenylalanine, the CDR3 has 15 amino acids. The entry retains the CDR3 DNA only, 45 bases that are in frame from base 1. CDR1 is given as LNHNV and CDR2 as YYDKDF, both from the germline V gene (reference sequence). The library came from PCR. This sample was sequenced with an Illumina HiSeq 2000. Starting from the raw public reads, TCRdb applied fastp trimming at Q25, assembled clones with MiXCR and retained in-frame beta chains. Each entry merges the rows of one CDR3 protein and shows their most common DNA and genes. Present in this sample are about 98,000 distinct CDR3 sequences, around 56% of which were seen just once. The top ten constitute roughly an eighth of the sample. In regard to this clonotype: What this receptor recognizes is not known. No qualities accompany the bases; no much larger clone lies one base away.

The receptor chain draws on TRBV15 and TRBJ1-1; no D gene call is confident. This sequence originates from a male donor with acne. What was sequenced was blood. For the CDR3, the sequence is CATSFMGGDGAEAFF. The DNA reads as follows: TGTGCCACCAGCTTTATGGGTGGGGATGGGGCTGAAGCTTTCTTT.